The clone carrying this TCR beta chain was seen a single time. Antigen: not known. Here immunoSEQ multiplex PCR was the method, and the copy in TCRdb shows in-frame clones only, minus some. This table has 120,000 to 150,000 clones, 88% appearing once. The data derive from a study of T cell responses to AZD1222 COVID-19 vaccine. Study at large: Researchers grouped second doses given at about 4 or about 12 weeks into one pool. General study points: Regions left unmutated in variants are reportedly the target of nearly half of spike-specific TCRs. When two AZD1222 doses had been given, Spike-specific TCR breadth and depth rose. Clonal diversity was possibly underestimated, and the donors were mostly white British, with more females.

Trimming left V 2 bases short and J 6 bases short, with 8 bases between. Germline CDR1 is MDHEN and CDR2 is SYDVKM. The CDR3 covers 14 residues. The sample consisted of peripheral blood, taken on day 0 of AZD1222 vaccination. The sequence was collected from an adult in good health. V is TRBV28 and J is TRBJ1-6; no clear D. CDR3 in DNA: TGTGCCAGCAGTTTAGGCCAGTTTAATTCACCCCTCCACTTT. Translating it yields CASSLGQFNSPLHF.